The clone carrying this T cell receptor (beta chain) has a single count. Systemic immunosuppression or a history of autoimmune disease excluded patients. The data are from a study of OX40 agonist ivuxolimab in advanced cancers. Turning to the study itself: The study gave patients intravenous ivuxolimab at 0.01 to 10 mg/kg every 2 weeks.

The method was immunoSEQ multiplex PCR; TCRdb's version includes in-frame clones alone and lacks a portion of them. Of 100,000 to 120,000 clones in the sample, approximately 89% are singletons; the top ten hold 0.27%. This CDR3 comprises 13 residues. Trimming cost V 6 bases and J 0 bases, with 8 bases left between them. The germline CDR1 and CDR2 sequences are LGHNA and YNFKEQ. Sequenced material: CD4+ or CD8+ T cells sorted from blood, taken in a trial of the OX40 agonist ivuxolimab. V usage is TRBV4-2 and J usage is TRBJ1-2; D gene uncertain. The TCR sequence derives from an adult with an advanced solid tumor such as melanoma, head and neck, liver or kidney cancer. CDR3: CASSPEPNYGYTF. CDR3 coding DNA: TGTGCCAGCAGTCCGGAGCCTAACTATGGCTACACCTTC.